The rows below give T cell receptor beta chains drawn from one sample of a study of control samples from healthy donors and cancer patients. Measured with immunoSEQ multiplex PCR; TCRdb has only the in-frame clones, and not every one. The table records under 200,000 clones, roughly 95% of them present only once. The sequenced sample was blood. The receptors were sampled from a woman aged 30 to 39 in good health. The CDR3 runs from the conserved cysteine through the conserved F or W. A D gene is named only where the DNA matches it firmly. Clone size appears in some rows only: once, few, many, or a class for an expanded clone.

length,V,size,J,D,CDR3,DNA
15,TRBV7-9,.,TRBJ2-5,TRBD1,CASSPGTGDGETQYF,TGTGCCAGCAGCCCCGGGACAGGGGATGGGGAGACCCAGTACTTC
17,TRBV7-8,.,TRBJ2-7,.,CASSLVGQQLSSYEQYF,TGTGCCAGCAGCTTAGTTGGGCAGCAGTTATCCTCCTACGAGCAGTACTTC
14,TRBV28,.,TRBJ1-1,TRBD1,CASRGQGMNTEAFF,TGTGCCAGCAGGGGACAGGGTATGAACACTGAAGCTTTCTTT
12,TRBV28,.,TRBJ2-7,.,CASSDPSWEQYF,TGTGCCAGCAGTGACCCCTCTTGGGAGCAGTACTTC
13,TRBV4-1,.,TRBJ1-1,.,CASSPPGNTEAFF,TGCGCCAGCAGCCCACCGGGGAACACTGAAGCTTTCTTT
14,TRBV30,.,TRBJ2-5,TRBD2,CAWETLPSGETQYF,TGTGCCTGGGAGACCCTCCCTAGCGGTGAGACCCAGTACTTC
16,TRBV27,.,TRBJ1-6,.,CASSLRGRGGNSPLHF,TGTGCCAGCAGTTTAAGGGGCAGGGGCGGTAATTCACCCCTCCACTTT
15,TRBV6-6,.,TRBJ1-1,.,CASSYSQNMNTEAFF,TGTGCCAGCAGTTACTCACAGAACATGAACACTGAAGCTTTCTTT
11,TRBV30,.,TRBJ2-1,.,CAWGITLKQFF,TGTGCCTGGGGTATAACGTTGAAGCAGTTCTTC
14,TRBV6-5,.,TRBJ1-6,.,CASSQGKEMSPLHF,TGTGCCAGCAGCCAGGGAAAGGAGATGTCACCCCTCCACTTT
16,TRBV18,.,TRBJ1-6,.,CASSPRGLRLDSPLHF,TGTGCCAGCTCACCAAGGGGACTGAGACTCGATTCACCCCTCCACTTT
13,TRBV12-3/TRBV12-4,.,TRBJ1-4,TRBD1,CASSWTGEEKLFF,TGTGCCAGTTCATGGACAGGGGAGGAAAAACTGTTTTTT
13,TRBV5-1,.,TRBJ2-5,TRBD1,CASSLEGAGTQYF,TGCGCCAGCAGCTTGGAGGGGGCAGGGACCCAGTACTTC
16,TRBV15,.,TRBJ1-5,.,CATSRVRRGSNQPQHF,TGTGCCACCAGCAGAGTACGCAGGGGCAGCAATCAGCCCCAGCATTTT
14,TRBV5-1,once,TRBJ1-1,TRBD1,CASSFGTGNTEAFF,TGCGCCAGCAGCTTTGGGACAGGGAACACTGAAGCTTTCTTT
14,TRBV5-1,.,TRBJ2-5,TRBD1,CASSLQGAGETQYF,TGCGCCAGCAGCCTACAGGGGGCTGGAGAGACCCAGTACTTC